Below, 18 T cell receptor beta chains from the same sample are listed, as sequenced in a study of blood T cell repertoires in COVID-19. Libraries were prepared by immunoSEQ multiplex PCR; TCRdb keeps only in-frame clonotypes and omits some of them. The sample holds around 190,000 clones, about 84% seen once. Sequencing was carried out using peripheral blood. The receptors stem from a human donor in a cohort sampled during active COVID-19.

V gene TRBV5-1 combines with J gene TRBJ2-3, with D possibly being TRBD2 (6 bases). The CDR3 is made up of 17 amino acids. Trimming stripped 5 bases from V and 0 bases from J, with 19 bases between. The germline CDR1 and CDR2 sequences are SGHRS and YFSETQ. DNA for the CDR3: TGCGCCAGCAGTCCCGGCCCCTCTAGCGACAGCACAGATACGCAGTATTTT. Translating it yields CASSPGPSSDSTDTQYF.

The chain carries TRBV7-2 and TRBJ2-1, with 8 bases identical to TRBD2. Germline V lookup: CDR1 SGHTA, CDR2 FQGNSA. With V trimmed by 5 bases and J by 9 bases, 18 bases remained unmatched. The CDR3 length is 17 residues. The CDR3 nucleotides read TGTGCCAGCAGCCCCCGTAGGGGCGGGGGGACTTACGGTGAGCAGTTCTTC. Translating it yields CASSPRRGGGTYGEQFF.

The chain couples TRBV5-1 to TRBJ2-7; 7 bases line up with TRBD2. Trimming at V came to 0 bases and at J to 6 bases, leaving 12 bases not matched to a gene. Germline V gene lookup returns CDR1 SGHRS and CDR2 YFSETQ. The CDR3 is 16 residues long. CDR3 amino acids: CASSLGPGQGGSEQYF. The CDR3 DNA is TGCGCCAGCAGCTTGGGACCGGGGCAGGGAGGGAGCGAGCAGTACTTC. Full variable domain (remainder filled in from reference TRBV5-1 and TRBJ2-7): KAGVTQTPRYLIKTRGQQVTLSCSPISGHRSVSWYQQTPGQGLQFLFEYFSETQRNKGNFPGRFSGRQFSNSRSEMNVSTLELGDSALYLCASSLGPGQGGSEQYFGPGTRLTVT.

The J gene is TRBJ2-2, the V gene TRBV5-1; 11 bases map to TRBD2. This CDR3 contains 15 residues. Trimming took 6 bases from V and 5 from J; bases not matched to a gene: 6. CDR1 is SGHRS and CDR2 is YFSETQ in the germline V gene. DNA for the CDR3: TGCGCCAGCATTGGGACTAGCGGAAGAACCGGGGAGCTGTTTTTT. Amino acids: CASIGTSGRTGELFF.

V and J are TRBV7-8 and TRBJ1-5, with D maybe TRBD1 (6 bases). Germline V CDR1 and CDR2: SGHVS, FQNEAQ. With 4 bases removed from V and 7 bases from J, the gap between germline ends came to 11 bases. The CDR3 is 13 residues long. The CDR3, as DNA: TGTGCCAGCAGCTGGGAGGGGGGACAGCCCCAGCATTTT. The encoded protein is CASSWEGGQPQHF.

The table lists this clone with a few counts. This chain connects TRBV6-6 to TRBJ2-2; 14 bases fit TRBD2. J gave up 4 bases and V 5 bases, and 6 bases lay outside the gene matches. Germline CDR1 MNHNY, CDR2 SVGAGI (reference sequence). The CDR3 consists of 17 residues. Written as DNA, the CDR3 is TGTGCCAGCAGTCCGGGACTAGCGGGGGACCTCACCGGGGAGCTGTTTTTT. It codes for CASSPGLAGDLTGELFF.

The chain has TRBV10-2 and TRBJ2-1; TRBD2 agrees at 10 bases. V lost 0 bases to trimming and J lost 8 bases; unmatched junction nucleotides: 7. In germline, CDR1 is WSHSY, CDR2 SAAADI. CDR3 length equals 16 residues. As DNA, the CDR3 is TGCGCCAGCAGTGAGTCCGGACAGCGGGGGGGTTATGAGCAGTTCTTC. Its translation is CASSESGQRGGYEQFF.

This chain uses TRBV25-1 with TRBJ2-1, with TRBD2 as a possible D gene (7 bases). Germline V CDR1 and CDR2: MGHDK, SYGVNS. V lost 0 bases and J 7 bases, leaving 22 bases between the germline ends. The CDR3 is made up of 18 amino acids. The chain's CDR3 is CASSEYGGGAGQENEQFF. The CDR3 nucleotides read TGTGCCAGCAGTGAATATGGTGGGGGGGCGGGGCAGGAGAATGAGCAGTTCTTC. The full variable domain, rest sourced from reference TRBV25-1 and TRBJ2-1, is EADIYQTPRYLVIGTGKKITLECSQTMGHDKMYWYQQDPGMELHLIHYSYGVNSTEKGDLSSESTVSRIRTEHFPLTLESARPSHTSQYLCASSEYGGGAGQENEQFFGPGTRLTVL.

This clone was observed a single time. V gene TRBV5-4 combines with J gene TRBJ2-2; TRBD2 might be the D (6 bases). Deletions cut 4 bases from V and 3 bases from J, with 10 bases between. The germline CDR1 and CDR2 sequences are SGHNT and YYREEE (reference sequence). The CDR3 loop spans 14 amino acids. The CDR3 DNA reads as TGTGCCAGCAGCGTTAGCGGATACACCGGGGAGCTGTTTTTT. This gives the protein CASSVSGYTGELFF.

This clone was counted between two and nine times. V is TRBV5-4 and J is TRBJ1-1; D possibly corresponds to TRBD1 (5 bases). The ends were cut back, 2 bases at V and 2 bases at J, with 10 bases in the middle. The CDR3 consists of 14 residues. CDR1 and CDR2 (germline): SGHNT, YYREEE (reference sequence). This CDR3 reads CASSFGRVNTEAFF. CDR3 bases: TGTGCCAGCAGCTTTGGCAGGGTTAACACTGAAGCTTTCTTT. The variable domain in full, with the rest retrieved from reference TRBV5-4 and TRBJ1-1, is ETGVTQSPTHLIKTRGQQVTLRCSSQSGHNTVSWYQQALGQGPQFIFQYYREEENGRGNFPPRFSGLQFPNYSSELNVNALELDDSALYLCASSFGRVNTEAFFGQGTRLTVV.

This clone has a handful of counts. The chain uses TRBV20-1 and TRBJ2-5; 14 bases match TRBD2. The germline V gene has CDR1 DFQATT and CDR2 SNEGSKA (reference sequence). CDR3 length: 19 residues. V was pared by 3 bases and J by 5 bases, with 17 bases of the junction left unmatched. The CDR3 bases are TGCAGTGCTAGTTCCTGGGGGACTAGCGGGGGATTACAAGGGGAGACCCAGTACTTC. The encoded protein is CSASSWGTSGGLQGETQYF.

This clone turned up a few times. The genes are TRBV24-1 and TRBJ1-2; 7 bases are shared with TRBD1. Losses at the gene ends were 4 bases for V and 0 bases for J; bases not matched to a gene: 10. Looked up from germline, CDR1 is KGHDR and CDR2 is SFDVKD. The CDR3 runs to 17 residues. The DNA of the CDR3 is TGTGCCACCAGTGACACATACGGGACAGATCCTAACTATGGCTACACCTTC. It encodes CATSDTYGTDPNYGYTF.

Of note for this clone: Other nucleotide sequences in the sample specify the same CDR3. The chain uses TRBV20-1 and TRBJ2-7; TRBD1 might be the D (5 bases). CDR1 DFQATT and CDR2 SNEGSKA come from the germline V gene (reference sequence). The CDR3 is 11 residues long. The V end was cut by 3 bases, the J end by 2 bases, with 5 bases between. Written as DNA, the CDR3 is TGCAGTGCTAGGGGGCCCTACGAGCAGTACTTC. This encodes CSARGPYEQYF.

With regard to this clone: Its ends do not fully match the called genes, so a read error is possible. This sequence joins TRBV7-2 and TRBJ2-7; D call uncertain. In germline, CDR1 is SGHTA, CDR2 FQGNSA. The CDR3 extends over 11 amino acids. CDR3 protein: CASSHSNEQYF. CDR3 sequence (DNA): TGTGCCAGCAGCCACTCCAACGAGCAGTACTTC.

The chain employs TRBV6-1 and TRBJ1-2; D remains ambiguous. Trimming took off 3 bases at V and 5 bases at J, with 10 bases between the two ends. The CDR3 runs to 13 residues. Germline CDR1 reads MNHNS; CDR2 reads SASEGT. Written as DNA, the CDR3 is TGTGCCAGCAGTGAGTGGGCCCAGTATGGCTACACCTTC. This translates into CASSEWAQYGYTF.

V usage is TRBV6-5 and J usage is TRBJ1-1; the match to TRBD1 covers 7 bases. This CDR3 spans 14 amino acids. Germline CDR1 MNHEY, CDR2 SVGAGI. Losses at the gene ends were 10 bases for V and 3 bases for J; bases not matched to a gene: 11. The CDR3 sequence: CATQLGGAYTEAFF. The DNA of the CDR3 is TGTGCCACCCAGTTAGGGGGCGCGTACACTGAAGCTTTCTTT.

The chain recombines TRBV9 with TRBJ1-2, with 9 positions matching TRBD1. With 3 bases clipped from V and 4 bases from J, the junction kept 10 bases outside the gene matches. The CDR3 extends over 16 amino acids. Germline V gene data show CDR1 as SGDLS and CDR2 as YYNGEE. The CDR3: CASSGTRDRAGYGYTF. The CDR3 bases are TGTGCCAGCAGCGGAACCCGGGACAGGGCCGGCTATGGCTACACCTTC.

The chain carries TRBV2 and TRBJ2-2; D possibly corresponds to TRBD1 (6 bases). The CDR3 is 15 amino acids. Trimming removed 3 bases at V and 0 bases at J, with 8 bases between. Germline V lookup: CDR1 SNHLY, CDR2 FYNNEI. CDR3 DNA: TGTGCCAGCAGTGATGGGACAACGAACACCGGGGAGCTGTTTTTT. As protein: CASSDGTTNTGELFF. Full variable domain (remainder filled in from reference TRBV2 and TRBJ2-2): EPEVTQTPSHQVTQMGQEVILRCVPISNHLYFYWYRQILGQKVEFLVSFYNNEISEKSEIFDDQFSVERPDGSNFTLKIRSTKLEDSAMYFCASSDGTTNTGELFFGEGSRLTVL.